The 21 T cell receptor beta chains below come from one sample, sequenced in a study of blood T cell repertoires in COVID-19. Using immunoSEQ multiplex PCR, the repertoire was profiled, and TCRdb retains in-frame clones only, with some absent. The sample carries roughly 150,000 clones, 60% to 85% recorded once. What was sequenced was peripheral blood. Receptors were obtained from a man aged 55 to 69 with acute or convalescent COVID-19.

This clone was observed once. This sequence joins TRBV5-1 and TRBJ1-2; TRBD1 matches 8 bases. Germline trimming cut 5 bases from V and 1 base from J; bases unmatched to any gene: 7. Germline V gene lookup returns CDR1 SGHRS and CDR2 YFSETQ. The length of the CDR3 is 15 residues. The CDR3 sequence: CASSPGQANNYGYTF. The CDR3 DNA reads TGCGCCAGCAGTCCGGGACAGGCAAATAACTATGGCTACACCTTC.

The V and J genes are TRBV7-2 and TRBJ1-5, with D maybe TRBD1 (5 bases). V lost 2 bases and J 6 bases, leaving 8 bases between the germline ends. This CDR3 has 13 residues. CDR1 is SGHTA and CDR2 is FQGNSA in the germline V gene. This CDR3 reads CASSLQGRQPQHF. The CDR3 coding sequence is TGTGCCAGCAGCTTACAGGGCCGTCAGCCCCAGCATTTT.

The chain combines TRBV5-4 with TRBJ2-5, with 9 nucleotides matching TRBD1. The CDR3 consists of 14 residues. Trimming at V came to 5 bases and at J to 5 bases, leaving 7 bases not matched to a gene. CDR1 SGHNT and CDR2 YYREEE come from the germline V gene (reference sequence). The CDR3 protein is CASSSGTGSETQYF. The CDR3 DNA reads as TGTGCCAGCAGTTCCGGGACAGGGAGCGAGACCCAGTACTTC.

The V gene is TRBV5-6, the J gene TRBJ1-1; D is unclear. This CDR3 comprises 13 residues. V dropped 4 bases and J dropped 4 bases, with 11 bases sitting between them. CDR1 and CDR2 (germline): SGHDT, YYEEEE. The CDR3 protein is CASSIGGPTEAFF. The CDR3 DNA follows: TGTGCCAGCAGCATCGGAGGGCCCACTGAAGCTTTCTTT.

This chain connects TRBV2 to TRBJ1-6; maybe TRBD1 (5 bases). The CDR3 spans 14 residues. The germline gives CDR1 SNHLY, CDR2 FYNNEI. Between the trimmed V and J ends, which lost 11 bases and 7 bases, there was a span of 18 bases. Here the CDR3 reads CAGAKDRSNSPLHF. CDR3 coding DNA: TGTGCCGGGGCCAAAGACAGAAGCAATTCACCCCTCCACTTT.

This rearrangement joins TRBV20-1 to TRBJ2-1; D unclear. The CDR3 runs to 15 residues. Germline-derived CDR1 and CDR2 are DFQATT and SNEGSKA (reference sequence). The V end lost 3 bases, the J end lost 3 bases, and 15 bases lay between the germline ends. The CDR3 region is CSASPGAGRYNEQFF. DNA of the CDR3: TGCAGTGCTAGTCCAGGCGCTGGGCGCTACAATGAGCAGTTCTTC.

J is TRBJ2-3 and V is TRBV6-5; 9 bases map to TRBD2. With 4 bases clipped from V and 2 bases from J, the junction kept 4 bases outside the gene matches. The CDR3 runs 15 residues. CDR1 MNHEY and CDR2 SVGAGI come from the germline V gene. The CDR3 coding sequence is TGTGCCAGCAGTTCGACTAGCGGCTACACAGATACGCAGTATTTT. As protein: CASSSTSGYTDTQYF.

This rearrangement joins TRBV13 to TRBJ2-1, with a tentative D call TRBD2 (6 bases). Germline CDR1 PRHDT, CDR2 FYEKMQ (reference sequence). Trimming cost V 5 bases and J 4 bases, with 18 bases left between them. This CDR3 is 16 amino acids long. Here the CDR3 reads CASSHRGGLRYNEQFF. The CDR3 region has the DNA TGTGCCAGCAGCCATAGGGGAGGACTTCGGTACAATGAGCAGTTCTTC.

The chain carries TRBV18 and TRBJ2-3; 7 nucleotides match TRBD2. Germline V gives CDR1 KGHSH, CDR2 LQKENI. V shed 3 bases and J 1 base; nucleotides not matched to a gene: 1. The CDR3 runs to 14 residues. The chain's CDR3 is CASSPREGTDTQYF. The CDR3 DNA follows: TGTGCCAGCTCACCCCGGGAGGGCACAGATACGCAGTATTTT.

The chain carries TRBV19 and TRBJ2-2, with 9 bases aligning to TRBD2. The CDR3 length is 15 residues. With 4 bases clipped from V and 5 bases from J, the junction kept 5 bases outside the gene matches. CDR1 is LNHDA, CDR2 SQIVND, per germline (reference sequence). CDR3 protein: CASSKLAGGTGELFF. Written as DNA, the CDR3 is TGTGCCAGTAGTAAACTAGCGGGTGGGACCGGGGAGCTGTTTTTT.

The chain recombines TRBV24-1 with TRBJ1-5; the match to TRBD1 covers 7 bases. Germline-derived CDR1 and CDR2 are KGHDR and SFDVKD. CDR3 length equals 13 residues. Trimming cost V 3 bases and J 5 bases; bases outside gene matches: 0. DNA for the CDR3: TGTGCCACCAGTGATACAGGGGATCAGCCCCAGCATTTT. Translated, it gives CATSDTGDQPQHF.

V is TRBV6-5 and J is TRBJ1-5; no reliable D call. From germline, CDR1 is MNHEY and CDR2 SVGAGI. The CDR3 length is 14 residues. V was shortened by 6 bases and J by 0 bases, with 9 bases between the two germline ends. CDR3: CASSSRVSNQPQHF. The CDR3 DNA reads as TGTGCCAGCAGCTCCCGGGTTAGCAATCAGCCCCAGCATTTT.

The chain joins TRBV5-8 to TRBJ2-1; D is perhaps TRBD1 (6 bases). Germline V CDR1 and CDR2: SGHTS, YDEGEE. This CDR3 comprises 16 residues. V was trimmed by 4 bases and J by 0 bases, leaving 14 bases between them. The CDR3 region is CASSPSVRGSYNEQFF. The CDR3 bases are TGTGCCAGCAGCCCATCGGTCAGGGGCTCCTACAATGAGCAGTTCTTC.

The chain links TRBV4-3 to TRBJ1-2; possible D gene TRBD1, 6 bases. This CDR3 contains 14 residues. Germline V lookup: CDR1 LGHNA, CDR2 YSLEER. V was trimmed by 3 bases and J by 5 bases, leaving 13 bases between them. CDR3: CASSHTGTPYGYTF. The DNA of the CDR3 is TGCGCCAGCAGCCATACCGGGACACCTTATGGCTACACCTTC.

Note on this clone: The same CDR3 can be traced to other DNA sequences in this sample. The chain couples TRBV10-3 to TRBJ2-7; 8 bases agree with TRBD1. The V gene's germline CDR1 is ENHRY and CDR2 SYGVKD. The CDR3 extends over 12 amino acids. Unmatched junction bases numbered 2, after V lost 4 bases and J lost 6 bases. In DNA form, the CDR3 reads TGTGCCATCAGTGGGACAGGGCTCGAGCAGTACTTC. Protein: CAISGTGLEQYF.

The rearrangement uses TRBV6-5 and TRBJ1-5; 7 positions match TRBD1. CDR1 and CDR2 (germline): MNHEY, SVGAGI. The trim removed 6 bases at V and 1 base at J, leaving 6 bases unmatched. This CDR3 has 15 residues. The CDR3 loop is CASSLGQLSNQPQHF. CDR3 DNA sequence: TGTGCCAGCAGCCTGGGACAGCTCAGCAATCAGCCCCAGCATTTT.

The V call is TRBV4-3, the J call TRBJ1-4, with a weak D call TRBD1 (6 bases). The CDR3 is made up of 16 amino acids. Trimming cost V 6 bases and J 1 base, with 15 bases left between them. Germline CDR1 and CDR2: LGHNA and YSLEER. Here the CDR3 reads CASSRQVFGTNEKLFF. The CDR3 DNA sequence: TGCGCCAGCAGTAGACAGGTCTTTGGAACTAATGAAAAACTGTTTTTT.

V is TRBV7-6 and J is TRBJ1-3; maybe TRBD1 (5 bases). This CDR3 has 17 residues. V was shortened by 0 bases and J by 4 bases, with 16 bases between the two germline ends. Looked up from germline, CDR1 is SGHVS and CDR2 is FNYEAQ. The CDR3, as DNA: TGTGCCAGCAGCTTAGCGGCAGGGAATGATATCGGAAACACCATATATTTT. Its translation is CASSLAAGNDIGNTIYF.

The genes are TRBV4-3 and TRBJ1-1, with 7 positions matching TRBD1. Germline lookup yields CDR1 LGHNA and CDR2 YSLEER. The CDR3 has 14 residues. V lost 4 bases and J lost 2; bases outside the gene matches: 4. CDR3 nucleotides: TGCGCCAGCAGCCGAGGGACAGCCAACACTGAAGCTTTCTTT. Residues: CASSRGTANTEAFF.

The rearrangement joins TRBV5-8 to TRBJ1-6, with D possibly being TRBD1 (6 bases). Trimming left V 4 bases short and J 9 bases short, with 11 bases between. The CDR3 has 13 amino acids. The germline V gene encodes CDR1 SGHTS and CDR2 YDEGEE. CDR3 sequence reads: CASSQGTISPLHF. CDR3 nucleotides: TGTGCCAGCAGCCAGGGGACAATTTCACCCCTCCACTTT.

This clone appeared a single time. The V call is TRBV5-4, the J call TRBJ1-4; 8 nucleotides line up with TRBD1. The germline V gene encodes CDR1 SGHNT and CDR2 YYREEE (reference sequence). The J segment lost 4 bases and the V segment lost 0 bases, leaving 11 bases of the junction unmatched. The CDR3 loop spans 18 amino acids. The CDR3 DNA reads TGTGCCAGCAGCTTGGGGGTGGGGACAGGCAAAATTAATGAAAAACTGTTTTTT. This translates into CASSLGVGTGKINEKLFF.